This T cell receptor (beta chain) was sequenced for a study of shared T cell receptors in the human thymus (dated by TCRdb to about 2021). The study in broad terms: The study examined how self-reactive, shared T-cell receptor alpha chains are generated in the human thymus.

Library prep was done by the immunoSEQ multiplex PCR assay. The clones in this table, taken by TCRdb from immuneACCESS, are in-frame only. Not every clone is retained; where verified, under half of the shortfall comes from an unresolved V gene, and the cause of the rest is unknown. This sample is represented by more than 550,000 clones; approximately 85% of them were singletons. Of the sample, 0.008% to 0.011% is held by the ten largest clones. This clone was picked up one time. Its antigen remains unidentified. The junction departs from the called germline gene at one end, perhaps through a read error. The CDR3 goes from the cysteine to the phenylalanine over 15 residues. The CDR3 DNA has 45 bases and is translated from base 1. CDR1 and CDR2 (SSHAT, FNYEAQ) derive from the germline V gene (reference sequence). These data were also filed under a second study, of human thymus T cells. The second source states: Immunologically healthy infants undergoing open corrective cardiac surgery for congenital heart defects in Finland were used as donors. Thymus tissue was collected as surgical resects that were removed during corrective cardiac surgery. V and J gene segment usage appeared biased in both thymic and peripheral blood repertoires. Highly overlapping thymic TCR repertoires among unrelated individuals were reported in the related research. The study characterized TCR alpha and beta repertoires from fewer than 10 infant thymus samples and a few related peripheral blood samples. The infant donors were about 7 to 244 days old, and the cohort included six or seven males and a couple of females. After being mechanically released from the tissue, thymocytes were kept at -70 degrees C in pellets of about 8.5-30 million cells. A QIAsymphony instrument was used to extract genomic DNA from the frozen cell pellets. TCRB and TCRAD loci were amplified from a standardized quantity of quality-controlled genomic DNA using the immunoSEQ multiplex PCR assay. The amplicons spanned the V(D)J region and were long enough to cover the CDR3 and allow V and J genes to be identified. Amplicon sequencing was performed on an Illumina platform through the commercial immunoSEQ service. Primer bias and sequencing errors were corrected as previously described, and TCRAD and TCRB definitions were based on the IMGT database. Analysis of the repertoires was done with immunoSEQ Analyzer 3.0 and VDJTools and included basic statistics, V/J segment usage, diversity estimates, rarefaction and pairwise overlap. To estimate diversity, the Chao1, ChaoE, Efron-Thisted, Shannon and inverse Simpson indices were applied, and diversity was also estimated on datasets down-sampled to the smallest sample. Repertoire overlap was assessed by strict matching of CDR3 nucleotide sequence, V gene and J gene, and clustering was done by Jaccard-based multidimensional scaling. On average, about 800,000 unique TCRB clonotypes were obtained from thymus samples, compared with about 84,000 from blood samples.

The sample was thymocytes. The TCR comes from a girl less than two years old with a congenital heart defect. Donor details come from another sample of the same person, matched by shared clones. The chain joins TRBV7-7 to TRBJ2-5; the central 7 bases match TRBD2. The CDR3 is CASSLGPSGQETQYF. At the DNA level, the sequence is TGTGCTAGCAGCTTAGGACCTAGCGGTCAAGAGACCCAGTACTTC.